This T cell receptor beta chain was profiled in a study of T cell repertoires in cytomegalovirus infection. About the study: Public TCR beta signatures indicated both CMV infection and matching HLA type.

Study-level findings and limits: HLA-C-restricted CMV clonotypes gave the most frequent clonotype in two of eight donors. Using cumulative public TCR beta family frequency, the authors identified those who carried CMV together with the relevant HLA.

CDR1 is MNHEY, CDR2 SVGAGI, per germline. The length of the CDR3 is 17 residues. TCRdb recomputed calls from the reads with MiXCR, one row per CDR3 protein. The sample has hundreds of thousands of distinct CDR3 sequences; 35% are singletons. Of note for this clonotype: What it binds is unknown. The junction shows a germline mismatch at one end, possibly a read error.

Input material: PBMCs. The TCR sequence derives from a human donor in good health (CMV status not recorded). Some clones in this sample may be carry-over from other donors' samples. J is TRBJ1-1 and V is TRBV6-5; TRBD1 matches at 12 bases. This CDR3 reads CASSEGGSGQGATGAFF. Here the CDR3 DNA reads TGTGCCAGCAGTGAAGGGGGATCGGGACAGGGGGCCACTGGAGCTTTCTTT.